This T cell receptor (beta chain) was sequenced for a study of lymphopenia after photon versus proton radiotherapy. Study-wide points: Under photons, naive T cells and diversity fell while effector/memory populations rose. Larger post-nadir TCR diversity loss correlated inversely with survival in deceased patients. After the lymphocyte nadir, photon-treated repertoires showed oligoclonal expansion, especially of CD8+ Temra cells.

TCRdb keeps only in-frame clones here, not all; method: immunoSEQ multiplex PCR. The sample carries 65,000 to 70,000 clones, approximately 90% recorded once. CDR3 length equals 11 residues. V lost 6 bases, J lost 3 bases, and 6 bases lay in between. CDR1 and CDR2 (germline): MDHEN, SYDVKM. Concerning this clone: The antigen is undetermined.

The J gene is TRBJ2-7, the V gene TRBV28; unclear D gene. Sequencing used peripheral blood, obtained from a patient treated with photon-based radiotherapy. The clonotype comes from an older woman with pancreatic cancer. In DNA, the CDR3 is TGTGCCAGCAGCCTTCGCTACGAGCAGTACTTC. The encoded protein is CASSLRYEQYF.